The 23 T cell receptor beta chains in this list originate from one sample, sequenced in a study of T-cell memory formation after mild COVID-19. TCRdb itself ran the 5' RACE reads through MiXCR, one entry per CDR3 protein. The sample carries 350,000 to 500,000 distinct CDR3 sequences, around a quarter recorded once. The sample consisted of PBMCs or a T cell subset sorted from them (not recorded which). Every receptor here comes from an adult woman who had mild COVID-19 (a few samples of this study predate the infection). Cell type and time point are not known.

The J gene is TRBJ1-1, the V gene TRBV7-8; no reliable D call. Trimming removed 5 bases at V and 4 bases at J, with 11 bases between. The CDR3 length is 13 residues. The germline V gene encodes CDR1 SGHVS and CDR2 FQNEAQ. CDR3 sequence reads: CASSHTGPTEAFF. The CDR3 bases are TGTGCCAGCAGCCATACGGGCCCCACTGAAGCTTTCTTT.

This chain connects TRBV10-3 to TRBJ2-7; D might be TRBD1 (5 bases). CDR1 ENHRY and CDR2 SYGVKD come from the germline V gene. V dropped 8 bases and J dropped 6 bases, with 20 bases sitting between them. The CDR3 length is 14 residues. The CDR3 coding sequence is TGTGCCATCGGGCAAACGGCAGAAAGGGGCGAGCAGTACTTC. It is translated as CAIGQTAERGEQYF.

The chain recombines TRBV27 with TRBJ2-7; D not certain. The germline gives CDR1 MNHEY, CDR2 SMNVEV (reference sequence). CDR3 size: 14 residues. Trimming stripped 7 bases from V and 6 bases from J, with 19 bases between. Written as DNA, the CDR3 is TGTGCCAGCACCCATTTGATGGGCTCCGGCGAGCAGTACTTC. Translated: CASTHLMGSGEQYF.

Points on this clonotype: The junction does not match germline at one end; this may be a read error. The rearrangement links TRBV7-6 to TRBJ2-1; TRBD2 agrees at 9 bases. CDR1 is SGHVS and CDR2 is FNYEAQ in the germline V gene. The CDR3 has 16 amino acids. CDR3 residues: CDSSLAASGKVNEQFF. CDR3 DNA: TGTGACAGCAGCTTAGCGGCTAGCGGGAAAGTCAATGAGCAGTTCTTC.

This chain links TRBV25-1 with TRBJ2-7, with D hard to call. Germline V gene lookup returns CDR1 MGHDK and CDR2 SYGVNS. The CDR3 is 12 residues long. V was clipped by 1 base and J by 1 base, with 2 bases between them. This CDR3 reads CASSEFSYEQYF. CDR3 DNA sequence: TGTGCCAGCAGTGAATTTTCCTACGAGCAGTACTTC.

The chain has TRBV9 and TRBJ2-5, with D maybe TRBD2 (6 bases). Trimming left V 4 bases short and J 2 bases short, with 15 bases between. CDR1 and CDR2 (germline): SGDLS, YYNGEE. This CDR3 region has 15 residues. DNA of the CDR3: TGTGCCAGCAGCCCTTTAGCGGATACACAAGAGACCCAGTACTTC. Translated: CASSPLADTQETQYF.

V and J are TRBV6-1 and TRBJ1-1; 7 bases match TRBD1. This CDR3 contains 15 residues. Per the germline V gene, CDR1 is MNHNS and CDR2 is SASEGT. Trimming took 3 bases from V and 0 from J; bases not matched to a gene: 4. CDR3 loop: CASSDGQDLNTEAFF. The CDR3, as DNA: TGTGCCAGCAGTGACGGACAGGACCTGAACACTGAAGCTTTCTTT.

Of note for this clonotype: Germline and junction disagree at one end, which may indicate a read error. The chain links TRBV20-1 to TRBJ1-2; D possibly corresponds to TRBD1 (5 bases). The CDR3 loop spans 9 amino acids. The germline V gene encodes CDR1 DFQATT and CDR2 SNEGSKA (reference sequence). The CDR3 loop is CSAPGGQAF. CDR3 nucleotides: TGCAGTGCCCCGGGCGGACAAGCCTTC.

The chain employs TRBV14 and TRBJ1-5; 9 bases are a match to TRBD1. The CDR3 sequence is 16 residues long. Per germline, CDR1 SGHDN and CDR2 FVKESK. After removal of 10 bases from V and 6 bases from J, the junction contained 16 bases not matched to a gene. The CDR3 region is CATSVEGQGTSQPQHF. The CDR3 nucleotides are TGTGCCACCAGTGTGGAGGGACAGGGAACATCTCAGCCCCAGCATTTT.

This clonotype was seen only a few times. The chain uses TRBV20-1 and TRBJ2-2; TRBD1 is a possible D gene (5 bases). Germline values: CDR1 DFQATT, CDR2 SNEGSKA (reference sequence). This CDR3 spans 14 amino acids. Trimming took off 6 bases at V and 6 bases at J, with 17 bases between the two ends. This CDR3 reads CSAPLRAGSGELFF. CDR3 nucleotides: TGCAGTGCACCACTCCGAGCAGGGTCCGGGGAGCTGTTTTTT.

V usage is TRBV19 and J usage is TRBJ2-5; a weak D match, TRBD2 (6 bases). CDR1 and CDR2 (germline): LNHDA, SQIVND (reference sequence). This CDR3 contains 14 residues. V was shortened by 4 bases and J by 2 bases, with 11 bases between the two germline ends. This CDR3 is CASSTGLLQETQYF. In nucleotides, the CDR3 is TGTGCCAGTAGTACGGGACTGCTACAAGAGACCCAGTACTTC.

This clonotype appeared many times. The rearrangement joins TRBV12-3 or TRBV12-4 to TRBJ1-3, with D maybe TRBD1 (5 bases). With 6 bases removed from V and 0 bases from J, the gap between germline ends came to 9 bases. This CDR3 has 14 amino acids. CDR3 loop: CASSFGGSGNTIYF. The CDR3 nucleotides read TGTGCCAGCAGCTTCGGGGGCTCTGGAAACACCATATATTTT.

This clonotype was observed a few times. The rearrangement links TRBV10-3 to TRBJ2-2; TRBD1 matches at 12 bases. After removal of 10 bases from V and 7 bases from J, the junction contained 7 bases not matched to a gene. This CDR3 contains 14 residues. The V gene's germline CDR1 is ENHRY and CDR2 SYGVKD. The CDR3 DNA follows: TGTGCCACCGGGACAGGGGGCGCTTTCGGGGAGCTGTTTTTT. Protein product: CATGTGGAFGELFF.

The chain recombines TRBV5-1 with TRBJ2-7; 11 bases agree with TRBD1. The CDR3 consists of 15 residues. V gave up 0 bases and J gave up 2 bases; unmatched junction bases: 1. Germline CDR1 is SGHRS and CDR2 is YFSETQ. CDR3 bases: TGCGCCAGCAGCTTGGCGGGACAGGGGGCCTACGAGCAGTACTTC. Protein product: CASSLAGQGAYEQYF.

V usage is TRBV20-1 and J usage is TRBJ1-1; D possibly corresponds to TRBD1 (6 bases). Germline V gene sequence: CDR1 DFQATT, CDR2 SNEGSKA (reference sequence). The germline V and J ends were trimmed by 7 bases and 6 bases, with 15 bases remaining between them. The CDR3 contains 12 residues. CDR3 protein: CSVSQGKAEAFF. The CDR3 bases are TGCAGTGTAAGTCAGGGGAAGGCTGAAGCTTTCTTT.

The V call is TRBV5-5, the J call TRBJ2-5; 15 bases are shared with TRBD2. V lost 4 bases, J lost 1 base, and 5 bases stayed unmatched. The CDR3 runs to 17 residues. Per the germline V gene, CDR1 is SGHKS and CDR2 is YYEKEE (reference sequence). CDR3 region: CASSRTSGRAPQETQYF. The CDR3 bases are TGTGCCAGCAGCAGGACTAGCGGGAGGGCCCCCCAAGAGACCCAGTACTTC.

This clonotype was counted a few times. J is TRBJ1-5 and V is TRBV29-1, with TRBD1 matching 7 bases. The CDR3 totals 12 residues. Germline V gene data show CDR1 as SQVTM and CDR2 as ANQGSEA. V lost 6 bases and J lost 5; bases outside the gene matches: 4. The CDR3 coding sequence is TGCAGCGTGCAGGGGGAGGATCAGCCCCAGCATTTT. The encoded protein is CSVQGEDQPQHF.

This clonotype was seen only a few times. The V and J genes are TRBV4-3 and TRBJ2-7; 8 positions agree with TRBD1. This CDR3 spans 16 amino acids. Unmatched junction bases numbered 6, after V lost 0 bases and J lost 2 bases. CDR1 LGHNA and CDR2 YSLEER come from the germline V gene. Here the CDR3 DNA reads TGCGCCAGCAGCCAAGACGGGACAGGCACTACCTACGAGCAGTACTTC. This translates into CASSQDGTGTTYEQYF.

The sample holds a few counts of this clonotype. The J gene is TRBJ1-2, the V gene TRBV20-1; unclear D gene. Per the germline V gene, CDR1 is DFQATT and CDR2 is SNEGSKA (reference sequence). The CDR3 is 13 residues long. Trimming took 0 bases from V and 3 from J, leaving 8 bases between them. Written as DNA, the CDR3 is TGCAGTGCTAGAGATCCGCCAGACTATGGCTACACCTTC. It is translated as CSARDPPDYGYTF.

The chain links TRBV30 to TRBJ2-2; TRBD2 matches 9 bases. The trim removed 0 bases at V and 3 bases at J, leaving 8 bases unmatched. Looked up from germline, CDR1 is GTSNPN and CDR2 is SVGIG (reference sequence). CDR3 length: 17 amino acids. CDR3 in DNA: TGTGCCTGGAGTGTACGGAGCCTAGCGGGGCACACCGGGGAGCTGTTTTTT. This sequence encodes CAWSVRSLAGHTGELFF. The full variable domain, with the rest looked up from reference TRBV30 and TRBJ2-2, is SQTIHQWPATLVQPVGSPLSLECTVEGTSNPNLYWYRQAAGRGLQLLFYSVGIGQISSEVPQNLSASRPQDRQFILSSKKLLLSDSGFYLCAWSVRSLAGHTGELFFGEGSRLTVL.

This rearrangement joins TRBV19 to TRBJ1-1; 9 bases agree with TRBD1. Germline V gives CDR1 LNHDA, CDR2 SQIVND (reference sequence). With 8 bases clipped from V and 5 bases from J, the junction kept 12 bases outside the gene matches. This CDR3 region has 15 residues. CDR3 sequence: CASHPTQGAWTEAFF. CDR3 in DNA: TGTGCCAGTCACCCCACACAGGGGGCGTGGACTGAAGCTTTCTTT.

Many counts were recorded for this clonotype. The chain is built from TRBV12-3 or TRBV12-4 and TRBJ2-5; D not resolved. This CDR3 is built from 13 residues. V was cut by 5 bases and J by 4 bases, with 11 bases left in between. CDR3 in DNA: TGTGCCAGCAGTCTGACACGGATAGAGACCCAGTACTTC. This translates into CASSLTRIETQYF.

This chain joins TRBV27 and TRBJ2-7, with 9 positions matching TRBD1. The germline CDR1 and CDR2 sequences are MNHEY and SMNVEV (reference sequence). This CDR3 has 15 amino acids. The V gene end was trimmed by 5 bases and the J gene end by 5 bases; junction bases not matched to a gene: 10. The DNA of the CDR3 is TGTGCCAGCAGTCCTCGAACAGGGGGCGCCCACGAGCAGTACTTC. Protein sequence: CASSPRTGGAHEQYF.